The 21 T cell receptor beta chains in this list originate from one sample, sequenced in a study of regulatory T cells in long-lasting Graves disease. Time point meaning: newly diagnosed GD, antithyroid drugs for less than 3 months. There was RNA extracted from PBMCs, and the TCR library was made from it. Researchers made TCR beta libraries by using iRepertoire HTBI primers and running Arm-PCR on CDR3 regions. TCRdb reanalysed the multiplex PCR reads using MiXCR and keeps one entry per CDR3 protein. The table lists 530,000 or so distinct CDR3 sequences, 13% of them singletons. The data also belong to a second study, concerning T cells in Graves' hyperthyroidism and ophthalmopathy.

The material was peripheral blood mononuclear cells (PBMCs), obtained at new diagnosis, from a patient treated with antithyroid drugs. All receptors derive from a man younger than 40 with Graves disease.

This clonotype was detected many times. This chain connects TRBV14 to TRBJ2-7, with D possibly TRBD2 on 6 matching bases. Trimming removed 6 bases at V and 5 bases at J, with 17 bases between. The CDR3 is 14 amino acids. Germline V gene data show CDR1 as SGHDN and CDR2 as FVKESK. The CDR3 region is CASSARGTYHEQYF. In nucleotides, the CDR3 is TGTGCCAGCAGTGCTAGAGGGACTTATCACGAGCAGTACTTC.

This clonotype has at least ten counts. V usage is TRBV30 and J usage is TRBJ1-5; a weak D match, TRBD1 (5 bases). Looked up from germline, CDR1 is GTSNPN and CDR2 is SVGIG (reference sequence). The CDR3 consists of 13 residues. Trimming took 7 bases from V and 3 from J, leaving 13 bases between them. The DNA of the CDR3 is TGTGCCTTGGGGAGGGGAGCCAATCAGCCCCAGCATTTT. Translated, it gives CALGRGANQPQHF.

Ten or more counts support this clonotype. The chain carries TRBV2 and TRBJ2-3; D perhaps matches TRBD2 (6 bases). Per germline, CDR1 SNHLY and CDR2 FYNNEI. Trimming shortened V by 6 bases and J by 1 base, and 14 bases separated the two germline ends. CDR3 length equals 15 residues. The CDR3 sequence: CASSKPGLRTDTQYF. The CDR3 DNA reads TGTGCCAGCAGCAAACCGGGACTTCGCACAGATACGCAGTATTTT.

The chain combines TRBV5-1 with TRBJ2-7; D may be TRBD2 (6 bases). Germline CDR1 reads SGHRS; CDR2 reads YFSETQ. The CDR3 has 15 residues. The V end lost 0 bases, the J end lost 0 bases, and 10 bases lay between the germline ends. The DNA of the CDR3 is TGCGCCAGCAGCTTGGCGGGAGAGTTCTCCTACGAGCAGTACTTC. It translates to CASSLAGEFSYEQYF.

A word on this clonotype: This could be a read error, since a much larger clone is one nucleotide away. The genes are TRBV3-1 and TRBJ2-1; possible D gene TRBD2, 6 bases. CDR3 size: 17 residues. CDR1 is LGHDT, CDR2 YNNKEL, per germline (reference sequence). The CDR3 DNA is TGTGCCAGCAGCCAAGATACGGGGGTCCTTTCCTACAATGAGCAGCTCTTC. It translates to CASSQDTGVLSYNEQLF.

This clonotype was picked up a small number of times. The chain is built from TRBV29-1 and TRBJ2-3; TRBD2 matches 11 bases. The CDR3 spans 14 residues. Unmatched junction bases numbered 4, after V lost 6 bases and J lost 2 bases. Germline V gives CDR1 SQVTM, CDR2 ANQGSEA. The CDR3 is CSVGLAEITDTQYF. The CDR3 region has the DNA TGCAGCGTGGGACTAGCGGAGATCACAGATACGCAGTATTTT.

This clonotype was observed a handful of times. V usage is TRBV25-1 and J usage is TRBJ2-3; a possible D gene is TRBD2 (5 bases). Germline-derived CDR1 and CDR2 are MGHDK and SYGVNS. The CDR3 is 14 amino acids. V was pared by 3 bases and J by 6 bases, with 13 bases between. The CDR3 DNA is TGTGCCAGCAGTGACGCTAGCTCGCGGGATACGCAGTATTTT. This sequence encodes CASSDASSRDTQYF.

At least ten counts were recorded for this clonotype. The V and J genes are TRBV30 and TRBJ2-2; TRBD2 agrees at 16 bases. J was trimmed by 4 bases and V by 1 base; bases with no gene match: 3. CDR1 and CDR2 from the germline V gene are GTSNPN and SVGIG (reference sequence). This CDR3 is 17 amino acids long. The CDR3 loop reads CAWSAGTSGRATGELFF. Written as DNA, the CDR3 is TGTGCCTGGAGTGCCGGGACTAGCGGGAGGGCCACCGGGGAGCTGTTTTTT.

This clonotype was picked up many times. This chain links TRBV10-3 with TRBJ1-1; D possibly corresponds to TRBD1 (6 bases). Trimming pared 10 bases from V and 0 bases from J, leaving 12 bases between. Germline V gene sequence: CDR1 ENHRY, CDR2 SYGVKD. There are 13 residues in the CDR3. Written as DNA, the CDR3 is TGTGCCAGCCTACAGGGCATGAACACTGAAGCTTTCTTT. Its protein product is CASLQGMNTEAFF.

This clonotype was observed many times. The chain recombines TRBV20-1 with TRBJ2-1, with 16 bases that match TRBD2. V lost 5 bases to trimming and J lost 6 bases; unmatched junction nucleotides: 10. The CDR3 length is 17 residues. The germline CDR1 and CDR2 sequences are DFQATT and SNEGSKA (reference sequence). The CDR3 spells CSAFRKGLAGGGNEQFF. CDR3 in DNA: TGCAGTGCTTTCCGAAAGGGACTAGCGGGAGGGGGCAATGAGCAGTTCTTC.

This clonotype occurred many times. The rearrangement uses TRBV6-9 and TRBJ2-1; the D is unclear. Deletions cut 3 bases from V and 7 bases from J, with 7 bases between. The CDR3 extends over 12 amino acids. CDR1 and CDR2 (germline): MNHGY, SVAAGI. CDR3 bases: TGTGCCAGCAGTTACTCGAAGAATGAGCAGTTCTTC. Protein sequence: CASSYSKNEQFF.

This clonotype was counted ten times or more. This chain joins TRBV27 and TRBJ2-7, with 10 nucleotides matching TRBD1. This CDR3 has 15 amino acids. CDR1 MNHEY and CDR2 SMNVEV come from the germline V gene (reference sequence). V shed 5 bases, J shed 4 bases, and the junction held 8 bases outside the gene matches. DNA for the CDR3: TGTGCCAGCAGTCCAGACGGGACAGGGGATTACGAGCAGTACTTC. As protein: CASSPDGTGDYEQYF.

This clonotype has a count of ten or more. The V and J genes are TRBV27 and TRBJ1-1; D is uncertain. The CDR3 runs to 15 residues. Deletions cut 0 bases from V and 0 bases from J, with 8 bases between. The V gene's germline CDR1 is MNHEY and CDR2 SMNVEV (reference sequence). The CDR3 reads CASSLSPNMNTEAFF. The CDR3 DNA sequence: TGTGCCAGCAGTTTATCCCCTAACATGAACACTGAAGCTTTCTTT.

This clonotype has ten or more counts. The rearrangement joins TRBV12-3 or TRBV12-4 to TRBJ1-5; D uncertain. The CDR3 loop spans 14 amino acids. The ends were cut back, 6 bases at V and 6 bases at J, with 15 bases in the middle. The CDR3 sequence: CASRQLLTGQPQHF. CDR3 coding DNA: TGTGCCAGCAGACAGCTCCTCACTGGTCAGCCCCAGCATTTT.

In its sample, this clonotype was seen many times. J is TRBJ2-6 and V is TRBV24-1; tentative D call: TRBD1 (6 bases). The germline V gene encodes CDR1 KGHDR and CDR2 SFDVKD. Trimming left V 2 bases short and J 0 bases short, with 13 bases between. This CDR3 spans 18 amino acids. CDR3 nucleotides: TGTGCCACCAGTGATTCCCGGACAGATACCTCTGGGGCCAACGTCCTGACTTTC. This sequence encodes CATSDSRTDTSGANVLTF.

As for this clonotype: A far larger clone is just one base off, so this is likely a read error. The chain carries TRBV2 and TRBJ2-1; tentatively, D is TRBD2 (6 bases). The DNA end favors TRBJ2-4, so the J call may be wrong. CDR1 SNHLY and CDR2 FYNNEI come from the germline V gene. The CDR3 runs to 13 residues. CDR3 nucleotide sequence: TGTGCCAGCAGTGTGTCCGGGGGTGGCATTCAGTACTTC. Amino acid sequence: CASSVSGGGIQYF.

The genes are TRBV3-1 and TRBJ2-1; D not certain. Germline values: CDR1 LGHDT, CDR2 YNNKEL (reference sequence). V was clipped by 1 base and J by 4 bases, with 8 bases between them. This CDR3 is built from 14 residues. The CDR3 DNA reads TGTGCCAGCAGCCAAGGGGCTACTTACAATGAGCAGTTCTTC. This gives the protein CASSQGATYNEQFF.

V usage is TRBV7-9 and J usage is TRBJ2-5; D unresolved. The CDR3 runs to 14 residues. Germline V gene lookup returns CDR1 SEHNR and CDR2 FQNEAQ (reference sequence). With 2 bases removed from V and 5 bases from J, the gap between germline ends came to 12 bases. The CDR3 region is CASSLLSGRETQYF. CDR3 coding DNA: TGTGCCAGCAGCTTATTATCCGGACGGGAGACCCAGTACTTC.

This clonotype has ten or more counts. This rearrangement joins TRBV11-2 to TRBJ2-4; D uncertain. The V end was cut by 0 bases, the J end by 6 bases, with 6 bases between. The CDR3 contains 13 residues. Germline assignment: CDR1 SGHAT and CDR2 FQNNGV. The CDR3 region has the DNA TGTGCCAGCAGCTTAGATCGGATAAACATTCAGTACTTC. This codes for CASSLDRINIQYF.

The table lists this clonotype with many counts. This rearrangement joins TRBV12-3 or TRBV12-4 to TRBJ1-4, with D perhaps TRBD1 (6 bases). The CDR3 is made up of 13 amino acids. Trimming stripped 2 bases from V and 8 bases from J, with 9 bases between. The CDR3 DNA reads TGTGCCAGCAGTTTAAAAGGGGGGGAAAAACTGTTTTTT. As protein: CASSLKGGEKLFF.

This clonotype was detected many times. This chain uses TRBV18 with TRBJ1-2; D possibly corresponds to TRBD1 (5 bases). Germline V gives CDR1 KGHSH, CDR2 LQKENI. Trimming took 2 bases from V and 8 from J, leaving 9 bases between them. This CDR3 is built from 12 residues. In DNA form, the CDR3 reads TGTGCCAGCTCACCAGGGACTGGGGGCTACACCTTC. Translating gives CASSPGTGGYTF.